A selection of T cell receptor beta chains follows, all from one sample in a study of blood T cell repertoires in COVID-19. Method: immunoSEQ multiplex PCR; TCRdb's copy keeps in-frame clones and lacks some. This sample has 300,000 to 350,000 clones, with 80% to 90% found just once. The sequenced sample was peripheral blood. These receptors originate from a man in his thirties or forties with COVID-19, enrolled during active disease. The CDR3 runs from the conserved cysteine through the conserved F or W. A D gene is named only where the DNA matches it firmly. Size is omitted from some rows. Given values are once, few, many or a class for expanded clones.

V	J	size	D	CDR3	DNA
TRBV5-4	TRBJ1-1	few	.	CASSEGQGVNTEAFF	TGTGCCAGCAGCGAGGGACAAGGGGTGAACACTGAAGCTTTCTTT
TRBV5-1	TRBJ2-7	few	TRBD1	CASSLEGTGTSYEQYF	TGCGCCAGCAGCCTAGAAGGGACAGGTACATCCTACGAGCAGTACTTC
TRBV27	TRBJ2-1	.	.	CASSSSAVHNEQFF	TGTGCCAGCAGTTCTTCCGCGGTACACAATGAGCAGTTCTTC
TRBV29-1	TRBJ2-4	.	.	CRVPAGDKNIQYF	TGCAGGGTCCCGGCAGGGGACAAAAACATTCAGTACTTC
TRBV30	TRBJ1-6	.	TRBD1	CAWSVGQGWASPLHF	TGTGCCTGGAGTGTAGGACAGGGATGGGCCTCACCCCTCCACTTT
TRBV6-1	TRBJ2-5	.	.	CASSEVGARGKGTQYF	TGTGCCAGCAGTGAAGTAGGGGCCAGGGGTAAAGGGACCCAGTACTTC
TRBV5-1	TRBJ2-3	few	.	CASSFRDTDTQYF	TGCGCCAGCAGCTTCCGGGACACAGATACGCAGTATTTT
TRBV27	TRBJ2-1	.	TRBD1	CASSLTGATYNEQFF	TGTGCCAGCAGTTTAACAGGGGCCACCTACAATGAGCAGTTCTTC
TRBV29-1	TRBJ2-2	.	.	CSALTGINTGELFF	TGCAGCGCCCTTACAGGGATAAACACCGGGGAGCTGTTTTTT
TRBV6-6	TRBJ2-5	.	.	CASTLAPVQETQYF	TGTGCCAGCACTTTAGCGCCGGTCCAAGAGACCCAGTACTTC
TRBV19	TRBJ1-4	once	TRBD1	CASKSPGTGPSGLNEKLFF	TGTGCCAGCAAGTCTCCCGGGACAGGCCCGTCGGGTTTAAATGAAAAACTGTTTTTT
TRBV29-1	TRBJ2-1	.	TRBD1	CSVETGTGNEQFF	TGCAGCGTTGAAACCGGGACAGGGAATGAGCAGTTCTTC
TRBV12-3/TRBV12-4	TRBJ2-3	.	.	CASSTLYTDTQYF	TGTGCCAGCAGCACTTTATACACAGATACGCAGTATTTT
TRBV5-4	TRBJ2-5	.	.	CASSLAGLQETQYF	TGTGCCAGCAGCTTGGCTGGGCTTCAAGAGACCCAGTACTTC
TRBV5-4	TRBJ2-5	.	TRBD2	CASIKHGTSEGGRETQYF	TGTGCCAGCATCAAACACGGGACTAGCGAGGGGGGGCGAGAGACCCAGTACTTC
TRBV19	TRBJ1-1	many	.	CASRPRGRIMNTEAFF	TGTGCCAGTAGGCCCAGGGGTCGGATTATGAACACTGAAGCTTTCTTT
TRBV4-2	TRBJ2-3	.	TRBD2	CASSPPGGSGGPRWVDTQYF	TGTGCCAGCAGCCCCCCAGGGGGTAGCGGGGGGCCTCGGTGGGTTGATACGCAGTATTTT
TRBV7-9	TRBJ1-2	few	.	CASSLDLGVWLGYTF	TGTGCCAGCAGCTTAGATCTGGGAGTTTGGCTTGGCTACACCTTC
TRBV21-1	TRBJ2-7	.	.	CASIDRGVYEQYF	TGTGCCAGCATCGACAGGGGAGTTTACGAGCAGTACTTC
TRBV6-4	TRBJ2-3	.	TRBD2	CASSRTSGSTDTQYF	TGTGCCAGCAGTCGGACTAGCGGGAGCACAGATACGCAGTATTTT
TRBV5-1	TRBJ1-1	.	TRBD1	CASGTGNAGTEAFF	TGCGCCAGCGGGACAGGGAATGCAGGAACTGAAGCTTTCTTT
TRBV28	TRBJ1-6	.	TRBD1	CASSRDSNNSPLHF	TGTGCCAGCAGCCGGGACAGCAATAATTCACCCCTCCACTTT
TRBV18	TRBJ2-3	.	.	CASSPQGADTQYF	TGTGCCAGCTCACCCCAGGGCGCAGATACGCAGTATTTT
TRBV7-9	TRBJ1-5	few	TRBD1	CASSLATGPLTTSNQPQHF	TGTGCCAGCAGCTTAGCGACAGGGCCCCTCACAACTAGCAATCAGCCCCAGCATTTT
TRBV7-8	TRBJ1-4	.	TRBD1	CASSPSRTGVTNEKLFF	TGTGCCAGCAGCCCGAGCAGGACAGGGGTCACTAATGAAAAACTGTTTTTT
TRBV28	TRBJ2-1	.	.	CASSLLGGEQFF	TGTGCCAGCAGTTTGTTAGGGGGTGAGCAGTTCTTC
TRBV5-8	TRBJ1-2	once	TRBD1	CASSLQGTNYGYTF	TGTGCCAGCAGCTTACAGGGGACGAACTATGGCTACACCTTC
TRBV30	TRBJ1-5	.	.	CAWSVPFVHLGRSNQPQHF	TGTGCCTGGAGTGTACCCTTTGTTCATCTTGGCAGAAGCAATCAGCCCCAGCATTTT
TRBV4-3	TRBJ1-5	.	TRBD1	CASSQGTGADQPQHF	TGCGCCAGCAGCCAAGGTACAGGGGCGGATCAGCCCCAGCATTTT
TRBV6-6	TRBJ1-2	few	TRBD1	CASSYNTGERKDYTF	TGTGCCAGCAGTTACAATACAGGGGAAAGAAAGGACTACACCTTC
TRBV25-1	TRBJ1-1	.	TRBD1	CASGQGAKAEAFF	TGTGCCAGCGGACAGGGGGCGAAGGCTGAAGCTTTCTTT
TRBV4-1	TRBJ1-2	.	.	CASSQDRQGLGGYTF	TGCGCCAGCAGCCAAGATCGGCAGGGCCTGGGGGGCTACACCTTC
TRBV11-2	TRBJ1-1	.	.	CASSFTLDFWNTEAFF	TGTGCCAGCAGCTTCACCTTGGACTTTTGGAACACTGAAGCTTTCTTT
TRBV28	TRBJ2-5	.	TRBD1	CASNPGQGVWETQYF	TGTGCCAGCAACCCCGGACAGGGGGTTTGGGAGACCCAGTACTTC
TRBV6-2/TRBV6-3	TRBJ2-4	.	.	CASSYPDLYAKNIQYF	TGTGCCAGCAGTTACCCGGACTTGTACGCCAAAAACATTCAGTACTTC